This T cell receptor (beta chain) was sequenced in a study of technical replicates of blood from several donors. Profiled with immunoSEQ multiplex PCR; TCRdb holds only in-frame clones, not every one. This table has more than 90,000 clones, more than 90% appearing once. CDR3 length: 16 residues. The J segment lost 3 bases and the V segment lost 0 bases, leaving 5 bases of the junction unmatched. Germline-derived CDR1 and CDR2 are SNHLY and FYNNEI. This chain connects TRBV2 to TRBJ1-2; TRBD1 matches at 9 bases. This receptor was identified in a human donor in good health. The sample consisted of T cells isolated from PBMCs. CDR3 nucleotides: TGTGCCAGCAGTGAAGCGCAGTGGACAGGGGACTATGGCTACACCTTC. It translates to CASSEAQWTGDYGYTF. The full variable domain, rest sourced from reference TRBV2 and TRBJ1-2, is EPEVTQTPSHQVTQMGQEVILRCVPISNHLYFYWYRQILGQKVEFLVSFYNNEISEKSEIFDDQFSVERPDGSNFTLKIRSTKLEDSAMYFCASSEAQWTGDYGYTFGSGTRLTVV.